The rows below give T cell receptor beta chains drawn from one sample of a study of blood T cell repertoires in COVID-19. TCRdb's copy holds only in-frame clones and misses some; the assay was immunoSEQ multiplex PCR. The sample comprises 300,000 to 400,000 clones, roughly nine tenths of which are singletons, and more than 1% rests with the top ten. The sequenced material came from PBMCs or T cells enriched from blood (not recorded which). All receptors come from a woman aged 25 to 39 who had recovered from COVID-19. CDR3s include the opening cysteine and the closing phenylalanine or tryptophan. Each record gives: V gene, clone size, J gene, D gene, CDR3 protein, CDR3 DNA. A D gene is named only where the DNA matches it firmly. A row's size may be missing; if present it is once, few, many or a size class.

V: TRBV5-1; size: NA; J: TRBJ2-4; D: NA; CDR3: CASSQDSRINIQYF; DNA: TGCGCCAGCAGCCAGGACAGTAGGATAAACATTCAGTACTTC
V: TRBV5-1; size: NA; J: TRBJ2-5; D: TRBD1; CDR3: CASSSRGLEIKETQYF; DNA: TGCGCCAGCAGCTCTAGGGGGCTAGAGATTAAAGAGACCCAGTACTTC
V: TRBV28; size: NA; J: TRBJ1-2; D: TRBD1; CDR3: CASSTTGGKNYGYTF; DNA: TGTGCCAGCAGTACGACAGGGGGTAAGAACTATGGCTACACCTTC
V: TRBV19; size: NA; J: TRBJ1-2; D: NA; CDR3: CASSIPGGAKGYTF; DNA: TGTGCCAGTAGTATACCCGGGGGAGCAAAGGGCTACACCTTC
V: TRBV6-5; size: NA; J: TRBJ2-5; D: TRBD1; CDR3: CASSLTGGWETQYF; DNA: TGTGCCAGCAGTTTGACAGGGGGCTGGGAGACCCAGTACTTC
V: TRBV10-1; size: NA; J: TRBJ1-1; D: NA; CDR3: CASSESGQAEAFF; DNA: TGCGCCAGCAGTGAGTCGGGACAAGCTGAAGCTTTCTTT
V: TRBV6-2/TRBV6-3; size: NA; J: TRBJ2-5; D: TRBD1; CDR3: CASSFEDRVGETQYF; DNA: TGTGCCAGCAGTTTCGAGGACAGGGTAGGAGAGACCCAGTACTTC
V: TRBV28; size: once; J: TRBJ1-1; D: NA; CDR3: CASSLSSVQNTEAFF; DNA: TGTGCCAGCAGTTTAAGTTCAGTTCAGAACACTGAAGCTTTCTTT
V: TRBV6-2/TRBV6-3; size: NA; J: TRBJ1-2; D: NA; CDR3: CASSSGPRGGYTF; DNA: TGTGCCAGCAGCTCTGGACCTCGGGGTGGCTACACCTTC
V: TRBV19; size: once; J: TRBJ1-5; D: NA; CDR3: CASSIQYSNQPQHF; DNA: TGTGCCAGTAGTATACAGTATAGCAATCAGCCCCAGCATTTT
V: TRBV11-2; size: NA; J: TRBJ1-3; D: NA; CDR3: CASIPFSGNTIYF; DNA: TGTGCCAGCATCCCCTTCTCTGGAAACACCATATATTTT
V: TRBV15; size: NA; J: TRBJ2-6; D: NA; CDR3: CATSRDHSGANVLTF; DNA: TGTGCCACCAGCAGAGATCACTCTGGGGCCAACGTCCTGACTTTC
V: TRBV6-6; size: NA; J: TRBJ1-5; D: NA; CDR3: CASRLTGGNQPQHF; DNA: TGTGCCAGCAGGCTGACAGGTGGAAATCAGCCCCAGCATTTT
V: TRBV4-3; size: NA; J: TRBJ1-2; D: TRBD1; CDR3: CASSHVDRGMGLYGYTF; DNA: TGCGCCAGCAGCCATGTTGACAGGGGAATGGGGCTCTATGGCTACACCTTC
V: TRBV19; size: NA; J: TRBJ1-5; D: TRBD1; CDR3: CASSIRQGLVQPQHF; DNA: TGTGCCAGTAGTATTCGACAGGGCCTAGTCCAGCCCCAGCATTTT
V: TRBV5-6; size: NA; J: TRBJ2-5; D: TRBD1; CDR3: CASSLTGDQETQYF; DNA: TGTGCCAGCAGCCTGACAGGGGACCAAGAGACCCAGTACTTC
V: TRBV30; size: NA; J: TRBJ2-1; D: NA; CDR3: CAWRPVGVLGEQFF; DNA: TGTGCCTGGAGACCGGTCGGGGTCCTGGGTGAGCAGTTCTTC
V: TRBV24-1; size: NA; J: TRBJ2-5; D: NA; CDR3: CATSGPTGLQETQYF; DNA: TGTGCCACCAGTGGCCCGACAGGTCTCCAAGAGACCCAGTACTTC
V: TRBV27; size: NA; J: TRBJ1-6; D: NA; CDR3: CASSLDWGGRPYNSPLHF; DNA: TGTGCCAGCAGTTTGGACTGGGGGGGGAGACCCTATAATTCACCCCTCCACTTT
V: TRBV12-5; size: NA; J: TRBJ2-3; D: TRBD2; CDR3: CASGLVGGVDTQYF; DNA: TGTGCTAGTGGTTTGGTCGGGGGGGTGGATACGCAGTATTTT
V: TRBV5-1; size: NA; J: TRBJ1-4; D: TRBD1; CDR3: CASSVGQGVREKLFF; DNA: TGCGCCAGCAGCGTCGGACAGGGCGTTCGGGAAAAACTGTTTTTT
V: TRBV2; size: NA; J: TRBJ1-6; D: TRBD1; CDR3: CASSETRTGMNSPLHF; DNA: TGTGCCAGCAGTGAAACCCGGACAGGGATGAATTCACCCCTCCACTTT
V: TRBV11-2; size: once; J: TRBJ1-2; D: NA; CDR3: CASSFFPIGQSSYGYTF; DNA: TGTGCCAGCAGCTTTTTCCCGATCGGACAGTCCTCCTATGGCTACACCTTC
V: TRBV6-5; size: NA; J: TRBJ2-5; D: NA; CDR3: CASSYLGGGETQYF; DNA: TGTGCCAGCAGTTACCTCGGGGGAGGAGAGACCCAGTACTTC
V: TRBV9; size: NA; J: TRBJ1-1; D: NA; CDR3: CASSSRQDTEAFF; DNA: TGTGCCAGCAGCTCGCGACAGGACACTGAAGCTTTCTTT
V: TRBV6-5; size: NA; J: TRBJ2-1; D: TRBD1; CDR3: CASSWGQGNEQFF; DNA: TGTGCCAGCAGTTGGGGACAGGGCAATGAGCAGTTCTTC
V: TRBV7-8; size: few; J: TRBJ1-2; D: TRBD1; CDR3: CASGDRGTGGYTF; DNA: TGTGCTTCTGGGGACAGGGGGACAGGTGGCTACACCTTC
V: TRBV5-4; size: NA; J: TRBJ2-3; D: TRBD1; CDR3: CASSPWDRTGTDTQYF; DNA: TGTGCCAGCAGCCCGTGGGACAGGACAGGCACAGATACGCAGTATTTT
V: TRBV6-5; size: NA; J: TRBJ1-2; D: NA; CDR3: CASSYAGKDPHGYTF; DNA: TGTGCCAGCAGTTACGCGGGCAAAGACCCTCATGGCTACACCTTC
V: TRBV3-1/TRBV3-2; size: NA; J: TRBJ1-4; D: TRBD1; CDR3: CASSQNRGLFF; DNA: TGTGCCAGCAGCCAGAACAGGGGCCTGTTTTTT
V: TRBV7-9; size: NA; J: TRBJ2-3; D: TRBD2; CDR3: CASSRTSGGAIHTQYF; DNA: TGTGCCAGCAGCCGGACTAGCGGGGGGGCAATTCATACGCAGTATTTT
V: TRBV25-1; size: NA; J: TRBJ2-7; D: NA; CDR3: CASSGSQGRDEQYF; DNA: TGTGCCAGCAGTGGTTCACAGGGTAGGGACGAGCAGTACTTC
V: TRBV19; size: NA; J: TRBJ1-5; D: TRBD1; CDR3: CASRDRGGQPQHF; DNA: TGTGCCAGTAGAGACAGGGGGGGTCAGCCCCAGCATTTT
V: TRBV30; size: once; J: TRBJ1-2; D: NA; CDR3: CAWSVVSRSGYTF; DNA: TGTGCCTGGAGTGTAGTCAGTAGGAGTGGCTACACCTTC
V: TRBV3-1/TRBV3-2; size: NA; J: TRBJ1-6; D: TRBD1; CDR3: CASSSTGGGGNSPLHF; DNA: TGTGCCAGCAGCTCCACAGGGGGAGGGGGCAATTCACCCCTCCACTTT
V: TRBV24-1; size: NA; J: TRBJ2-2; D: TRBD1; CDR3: CATNTRTGGTGELFF; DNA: TGTGCCACCAACACCAGGACAGGGGGAACCGGGGAGCTGTTTTTT
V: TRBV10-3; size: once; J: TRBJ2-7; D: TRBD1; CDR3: CAISEDRGHNEQYF; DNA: TGTGCCATCAGTGAGGACAGGGGGCACAACGAGCAGTACTTC
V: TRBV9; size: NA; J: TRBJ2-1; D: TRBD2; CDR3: CASSPRLAGSSNEQFF; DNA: TGTGCCAGCAGCCCCCGACTAGCGGGGAGCTCCAATGAGCAGTTCTTC
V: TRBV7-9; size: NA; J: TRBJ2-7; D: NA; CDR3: CASSLGGVYEQYF; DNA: TGTGCCAGCAGCTTAGGGGGAGTCTACGAGCAGTACTTC
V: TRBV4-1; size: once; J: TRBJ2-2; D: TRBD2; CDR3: CASSQAGSSGGNTGELFF; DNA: TGCGCCAGCAGCCAAGCGGGAAGTAGCGGGGGGAACACCGGGGAGCTGTTTTTT
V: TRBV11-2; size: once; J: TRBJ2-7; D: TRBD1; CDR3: CASSSIKGQGIYEQYF; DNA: TGTGCCAGCAGCTCTATTAAGGGACAGGGAATCTACGAGCAGTACTTC
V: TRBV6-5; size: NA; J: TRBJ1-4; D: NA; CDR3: CASSSTLDSNEKLFF; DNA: TGTGCCAGCAGCTCAACCTTGGACAGCAATGAAAAACTGTTTTTT
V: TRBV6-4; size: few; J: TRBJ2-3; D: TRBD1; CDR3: CASSDSKGGPTDTQYF; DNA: TGTGCCAGCAGTGACTCGAAAGGGGGCCCCACAGATACGCAGTATTTT
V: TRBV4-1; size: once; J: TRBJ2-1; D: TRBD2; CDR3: CASSQETGGALNEQFF; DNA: TGCGCCAGCAGCCAAGAAACCGGGGGGGCCCTCAATGAGCAGTTCTTC